Below, 16 T cell receptor beta chains from the same sample are listed, as sequenced in a study of blood T cell repertoires in COVID-19 (dated by TCRdb to 2020 to 2021). The method behind the library was the immunoSEQ multiplex PCR assay. TCRdb's version of the immuneACCESS table is confined to in-frame rearrangements and falls short of the full clone set. An unresolved V gene accounts for under half of the shortfall where checked; the remainder is of unknown origin. The sample contains 180,000 or so clones, about 90% of them found a single time. The ten largest account for approximately 1.5% of the sample. Sequencing was carried out using peripheral blood. The receptors were sampled from a man between 18 and 35 years old with active or convalescent COVID-19.

The J gene is TRBJ1-2, the V gene TRBV29-1; TRBD1 matches at 10 bases. This CDR3 region has 13 residues. Germline trimming cut 4 bases from V and 1 base from J; bases unmatched to any gene: 0. Germline CDR1 SQVTM, CDR2 ANQGSEA. Here the CDR3 reads CSVGTGGNYGYTF. CDR3 sequence (DNA): TGCAGCGTTGGGACAGGGGGTAACTATGGCTACACCTTC.

This chain connects TRBV4-3 to TRBJ2-4; D call uncertain. V lost 0 bases and J 5 bases, leaving 8 bases between the germline ends. Germline V gene data show CDR1 as LGHNA and CDR2 as YSLEER. The CDR3 spans 14 residues. The CDR3 DNA follows: TGCGCCAGCAGCCAAGATAGGCTAGAAAACATTCAGTACTTC. Protein product: CASSQDRLENIQYF.

This chain uses TRBV7-2 with TRBJ2-1; 11 bases align to TRBD2. Trimming at V came to 6 bases and at J to 4 bases, leaving 5 bases not matched to a gene. The CDR3 contains 15 residues. The germline V gene encodes CDR1 SGHTA and CDR2 FQGNSA. The CDR3 nucleotides are TGTGCCAGCAGACCCGGGACTAGCGGTTACAATGAGCAGTTCTTC. Translated: CASRPGTSGYNEQFF.

This chain uses TRBV27 with TRBJ1-1, with D possibly being TRBD1 (5 bases). The CDR3 length is 14 residues. V lost 5 bases and J 0 bases, leaving 10 bases between the germline ends. Germline V gives CDR1 MNHEY, CDR2 SMNVEV (reference sequence). The CDR3 nucleotides read TGTGCCAGCAGTCGTCAGGGTCTGAACACTGAAGCTTTCTTT. This sequence encodes CASSRQGLNTEAFF.

The chain joins TRBV7-2 to TRBJ2-1; the match to TRBD2 covers 8 bases. With 5 bases clipped from V and 9 bases from J, the junction kept 12 bases outside the gene matches. The V gene's germline CDR1 is SGHTA and CDR2 FQGNSA. This CDR3 region has 15 residues. DNA of the CDR3: TGTGCCAGCAGCCCAGATCCGGGACTAGAGTTTGAGCAGTTCTTC. It translates to CASSPDPGLEFEQFF.

V is TRBV7-3 and J is TRBJ2-5; TRBD2 matches at 11 bases. With 5 bases clipped from V and 4 bases from J, the junction kept 12 bases outside the gene matches. The germline V gene encodes CDR1 SGHTA and CDR2 FQGTGA. This CDR3 has 17 residues. CDR3 in DNA: TGTGCCAGCAGCCCCCATGACGCTAGCGGGGGGAGAGAGACCCAGTACTTC. Encoded protein: CASSPHDASGGRETQYF.

This clone came up once. One junction end does not reproduce the germline sequence, and a read error may be involved. CDR3 protein: CASREGPSDFDEQFF. The CDR3 coding sequence is TGTGCCAGCAGGGAAGGGCCTAGCGATTTCGATGAGCAGTTCTTC. V usage is TRBV2 and J usage is TRBJ2-1, with D perhaps matching TRBD2 (6 bases). The CDR3 runs to 15 residues. The germline V gene encodes CDR1 SNHLY and CDR2 FYNNEI.

The rearrangement links TRBV5-1 to TRBJ2-2; 8 positions agree with TRBD1. Trimming at V came to 6 bases and at J to 0 bases, leaving 4 bases not matched to a gene. The germline CDR1 and CDR2 sequences are SGHRS and YFSETQ. The CDR3 consists of 15 residues. For the CDR3, the DNA is TGCGCCAGCAACCAGGACAGGGCGAACACCGGGGAGCTGTTTTTT. Its translation: CASNQDRANTGELFF.

The chain is built from TRBV12-3 or TRBV12-4 and TRBJ1-2; TRBD1 aligns across 7 bases. J lost 8 bases, V lost 2 bases, and 2 bases had no gene match. The CDR3 covers 12 residues. CDR3 residues: CASSLSGQGYTF. The CDR3 nucleotides are TGTGCCAGCAGTTTATCGGGACAGGGCTACACCTTC.

This chain joins TRBV5-1 and TRBJ2-1, with D possibly matching TRBD1 (6 bases). CDR3 length: 15 residues. Germline loops: CDR1 SGHRS, CDR2 YFSETQ. Trimming removed 3 bases from V and 4 bases from J, with 14 bases in between. The CDR3 DNA reads TGCGCCAGCAGCTCTCAGGGGATCCTTTACAATGAGCAGTTCTTC. It specifies CASSSQGILYNEQFF.

The V and J genes are TRBV6-2 or TRBV6-3 and TRBJ2-3; TRBD1 aligns across 9 bases. Germline loops: CDR1 MNHEY, CDR2 SVGEGT. The CDR3 spans 17 residues. J lost 5 bases, V lost 3 bases, and 12 bases had no gene match. CDR3 bases: TGTGCCAGCAGTTATTATCCCCCGGGACAGGGATTAGATACGCAGTATTTT. It encodes CASSYYPPGQGLDTQYF.

V and J are TRBV5-1 and TRBJ1-4, with 8 positions matching TRBD1. Germline V lookup: CDR1 SGHRS, CDR2 YFSETQ. The length of the CDR3 is 15 residues. Trimming removed 3 bases from V and 4 bases from J; junction bases left unmatched: 5. This chain's CDR3 is CASSSRTGNNEKLFF. In DNA form, the CDR3 reads TGCGCCAGCAGCTCTAGGACAGGGAATAATGAAAAACTGTTTTTT.

The chain combines TRBV29-1 with TRBJ1-2; 9 bases are shared with TRBD1. CDR1 and CDR2 from the germline V gene are SQVTM and ANQGSEA. The CDR3 contains 14 residues. V lost 5 bases and J lost 0; bases outside the gene matches: 4. This chain's CDR3 is CSVLDRGSNYGYTF. CDR3 nucleotides: TGCAGCGTTCTCGACAGGGGGTCTAACTATGGCTACACCTTC.

V usage is TRBV7-9 and J usage is TRBJ2-2; 7 positions match TRBD2. The CDR3 sequence is 15 residues long. With 5 bases clipped from V and 7 bases from J, the junction kept 10 bases outside the gene matches. The germline gives CDR1 SEHNR, CDR2 FQNEAQ (reference sequence). CDR3 DNA: TGTGCCAGCAGCCCCCCCGGATCGGGGGGCGGGGAGCTGTTTTTT. Translating gives CASSPPGSGGGELFF.

The chain has TRBV4-3 and TRBJ2-7, with 8 nucleotides matching TRBD1. The CDR3 spans 15 residues. V gave up 4 bases and J gave up 3 bases; unmatched junction bases: 8. Germline-derived CDR1 and CDR2 are LGHNA and YSLEER. CDR3 residues: CASSLSGQGNYEQYF. The CDR3 region has the DNA TGCGCCAGCAGCCTCAGCGGACAGGGCAACTACGAGCAGTACTTC.

The chain is built from TRBV5-1 and TRBJ2-1; TRBD1 agrees at 7 bases. Germline assignment: CDR1 SGHRS and CDR2 YFSETQ. Unmatched junction bases numbered 5, after V lost 0 bases and J lost 2 bases. This CDR3 region has 16 residues. The CDR3: CASSLEGAVAYNEQFF. The CDR3 nucleotides read TGCGCCAGCAGCTTGGAGGGGGCGGTGGCCTACAATGAGCAGTTCTTC. The complete variable domain, with remaining parts taken from reference TRBV5-1 and TRBJ2-1, reads KAGVTQTPRYLIKTRGQQVTLSCSPISGHRSVSWYQQTPGQGLQFLFEYFSETQRNKGNFPGRFSGRQFSNSRSEMNVSTLELGDSALYLCASSLEGAVAYNEQFFGPGTRLTVL.